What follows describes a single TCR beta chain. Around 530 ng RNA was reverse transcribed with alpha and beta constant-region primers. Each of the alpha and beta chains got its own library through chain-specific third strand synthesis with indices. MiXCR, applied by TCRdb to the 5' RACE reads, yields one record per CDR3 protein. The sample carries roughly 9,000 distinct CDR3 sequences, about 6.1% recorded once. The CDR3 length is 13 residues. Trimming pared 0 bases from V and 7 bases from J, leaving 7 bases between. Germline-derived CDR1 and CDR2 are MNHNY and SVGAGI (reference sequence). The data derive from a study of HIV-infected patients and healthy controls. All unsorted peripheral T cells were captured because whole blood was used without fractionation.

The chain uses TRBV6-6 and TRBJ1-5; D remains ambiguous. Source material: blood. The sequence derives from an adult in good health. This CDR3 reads CASSYSRSQPQHF. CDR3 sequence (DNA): TGTGCCAGCAGTTACTCTCGGAGCCAGCCCCAGCATTTT.